Only a few counts were recorded for the clone carrying this TCR beta chain. The antigen is undetermined. TCRdb ran MiXCR on the 5' RACE reads and lists one entry per CDR3 protein. The table has about 900,000 distinct CDR3 sequences, 9% to 15% seen once. The data were taken from a study of identical twins. The study's findings and limits: With monozygotic twins, out-of-frame TCR alpha sharing exceeded what models estimated.

Among all donors, each was a healthy Caucasian. The V gene's germline CDR1 is SEHNR and CDR2 FQNEAQ (reference sequence). Trimming left V 4 bases short and J 2 bases short, with 15 bases between. The CDR3 extends over 15 amino acids. These data were also filed under a second study, of yellow fever vaccine responses in identical twins.

This TCR came from a woman between 18 and 29 years old in good health. Source material: PBMCs. The chain uses TRBV7-9 and TRBJ2-7, with D perhaps TRBD1 or TRBD2 (5 bases each). CDR3 amino acids: CASSSTRDGAYEQYF. The CDR3 DNA is TGTGCCAGCAGCTCCACCCGGGACGGAGCCTACGAGCAGTACTTC.